The clone carrying this TCR beta chain was seen once. As yet, its antigen is unknown. This sample is part of a study of cytomegalovirus exposure and HLA in healthy donors. Study-level information: Earlier work reported 95 million to 130 million unique TCR beta sequences from some 180 million T cells. Study results and caveats: Most TCR beta V segments were productive about 87% or about 30% of the time in an earlier analysis. Three chains linked to CMV were shown in vitro to be specific for CMV antigens.

CDR3 length equals 16 residues. V trimming: 5 bases; J trimming: 4 bases; junction bases outside the gene matches: 12. Germline loops: CDR1 SGHTA, CDR2 FQGNSA. PCR employed 60 Vbeta and 13 Jbeta primers. Data came from immunoSEQ multiplex PCR; TCRdb stores just in-frame clones and leaves some out. In the table there are approximately 89,000 clones, about 76% of which are singletons. This TCR was recovered from a man aged 25-45 years in good health and CMV-seropositive. The chain joins TRBV7-2 to TRBJ2-3; TRBD2 matches at 7 bases. The source material was PBMCs. The CDR3 loop reads CASSPQGAGHSDTQYF. DNA of the CDR3: TGTGCCAGCAGCCCTCAAGGAGCGGGGCACTCAGATACGCAGTATTTT.